The source of this T cell receptor beta chain is a study of T cells in severe cutaneous drug reactions (dated by TCRdb to between 2018 and 2021). Study-wide context: Patients were recruited between the early 2010s and the late 2010s from Taiwan, Thailand and a European registry network. Enrollment was limited to patients whose SJS/TEN or DRESS diagnosis was probable or definite according to RegiSCAR criteria. The Naranjo algorithm and the ALDEN drug causality algorithm were used to assign the culprit drug. Patients in either the acute or the recovery stage provided biological samples, such as blister fluids/cells and PBMC. The study combined bulk TCR sequencing with single-cell sequencing, quantitative PCR validation, functional assays and transgenic mouse experiments. Libraries used iRepertoire multiplex PCR; authors cited a comparison showing similar capture of abundant clonotypes across iRepertoire and 5' RACE methods with or without UMI. The full study reports these points: According to the authors, further study is still needed to determine whether the public TCR generalizes to SJS/TEN caused by other drugs. TRBV12-4 usage was strongly increased in CBZ-SJS/TEN patients, averaging around 35% in blister cells and approximately 5% in PBMC. Although undetectable or scarce in tolerant-control and healthy-donor PBMC, a public TCRbeta CDR3 was found in all seven CBZ-SJS/TEN blister samples, at a mean of roughly 13%.

Sequencing was performed on donors who were patients with carbamazepine-induced Stevens-Johnson syndrome or toxic epidermal necrolysis (CBZ-SJS/TEN). To look for drug-specific clonotypes, next-generation sequencing was used to profile the T cell receptor repertoires of patients with drug-induced severe cutaneous adverse reactions. RNA was isolated either from blister cells of skin lesions or from peripheral blood mononuclear cells. By frequency, this clonotype is medium-sized (0.01 to 0.1%), with no count recorded. Its recognized antigen is unknown. For both bulk and single-cell sequencing, libraries were prepared with the iRepertoire multiplex PCR system using TCR subtype-specific primers. Multiplex PCR using primers aimed at the V, D and J gene regions produced the bulk TCR beta libraries. Each sample contributed roughly 85-550 ng of RNA as input for preparing the bulk TCR library. An Illumina MiSeq was used to sequence bulk TCR beta amplicons. For the original study's pipeline: Sample misassignments and low-quality sequencing reads were filtered out during quality control steps. The amino acids lying between the V-gene Y[YFLI]C motif and the J-segment [FW]GXGT motif were defined as CDR3. CDR3 clonotypes and TRBV and TRBJ gene assignments were based on the IMGT database. TRBV expression in each sample was normalized to the mean expression of the same gene in PBMC from some 44 healthy donors. Based on TCRdb reprocessing of the reads, there is one entry per CDR3 protein sequence, and DNA is missing. The V and J calls, along with clone size, are taken from TCRdb and not from the paper's own processing. The sample's own table lists 9,500 to 11,000 distinct CDR3 sequences. The top ten clonotypes cover 20% to 25% of the sample.

Including cysteine and phenylalanine, the CDR3 has 18 amino acids. The DNA is not on file. Based on the germline V gene (reference sequence), the CDR1 and CDR2 sequences are DFQATT and SNEGSKA. This receptor was identified in a human donor with Stevens-Johnson syndrome, a severe cutaneous drug reaction. Input material: cells from a skin blister. The sample's cell subset or site label, in plain terms: unsorted cells from skin lesion blisters. Here the chain combines TRBV20-1 and TRBJ2-1; the D call of TRBD2 rests on TCRdb alone, since no DNA is present to check it. CDR3 reads: CSARSGLAGGPYNNEQFF.